This T cell receptor beta chain derives from a study of early T cells in non-severe SARS-CoV-2 infection. Background on the study: Unsorted whole blood bulk RNA was sequenced, with unpaired chains. Study findings and constraints: Clonotype matching in VDJdb favored anti-spike CD8 responses and did not capture private and CD4 specificities.

The table lists this clonotype with a few counts. The antigen is undetermined. Each cDNA molecule carried a unique molecular identifier. In TCRdb, the 5' RACE reads were re-called with MiXCR into one record per CDR3 protein. The sample lists 90,000 to 130,000 distinct CDR3 sequences, around an eighth occurring once. The TCR sequence derives from an adult who was a healthcare worker with PCR-confirmed SARS-CoV-2 infection or an uninfected control (not recorded which). The material sequenced was whole blood.

The CDR3 bases are TGTGCCAGCAGCTTATATCCAGACCCGAACACTGAAGCTTTCTTT. Translation gives CASSLYPDPNTEAFF. The rearrangement uses TRBV7-6 and TRBJ1-1; the D is unclear. With 2 bases removed from V and 1 base from J, the gap between germline ends came to 11 bases. The CDR3 spans 15 residues. Per germline, CDR1 SGHVS and CDR2 FNYEAQ.